The 27 T cell receptor beta chains reported below all come from one sample, sequenced in a study of T cells in Graves' hyperthyroidism and ophthalmopathy. Researchers took RNA transcripts and amplified the TCR beta CDR3 regions from them. A first-round RT-PCR of the TCR CDR3 used the HTBI primer set. TCRdb reanalysed the multiplex PCR reads using MiXCR and keeps one entry per CDR3 protein. The table includes hundreds of thousands of distinct CDR3 sequences, approximately 15% detected once. The sample was blood. These receptors were collected from a woman aged 55 to 70 with Graves' ophthalmopathy.

This clonotype appeared many times. The CDR3 bases are TGCAGCGCCTCCGGCGAGGTGGGAAAACTGTTTTTT. It codes for CSASGEVGKLFF. This chain links TRBV29-1 with TRBJ1-4, with no clear D. Germline V gives CDR1 SQVTM, CDR2 ANQGSEA. The CDR3 has 12 residues. V was pared by 7 bases and J by 10 bases, with 16 bases between.

This clonotype was seen a few times. With a much larger clone just one base away, this may be a read error. The CDR3 spells CSVGSRDSYEQYF. The CDR3 nucleotides are TGCAGCGTTGGGTCGAGGGACTCCTACGAGCAGTACTTC. This chain links TRBV29-1 with TRBJ2-7, with a weak D call TRBD2 (5 bases). The CDR3 spans 13 residues. Looked up from germline, CDR1 is SQVTM and CDR2 is ANQGSEA. The V gene lost 4 bases and the J gene lost 0 bases, with 10 bases spanning the gap.

In regard to this clonotype: A much larger clonotype is one base distant, so this may be a read error. V and J are TRBV2 and TRBJ2-7, with TRBD2 matching over 7 bases. The V and J ends lost 8 bases and 5 bases, in that order; junction bases with no gene match: 12. The CDR3 covers 14 residues. CDR1 SNHLY and CDR2 FYNNEI come from the germline V gene. CDR3 in amino acids: CASLARGVGNEQYF. DNA of the CDR3: TGTGCCAGCCTCGCCCGGGGGGTTGGAAACGAGCAGTACTTC.

Comments on this clonotype: A much larger clone differs from this one at a single base, so this may be a read error. The chain is built from TRBV28 and TRBJ1-1; 8 positions match TRBD1. Germline V gene lookup returns CDR1 MDHEN and CDR2 SYDVKM. This CDR3 spans 14 amino acids. In DNA, the CDR3 is TGTGCCGGCAGTCCGGACAGGGTGAACACTGAAGCTTTCTTT. Protein product: CAGSPDRVNTEAFF.

This clonotype occurred many times. This rearrangement joins TRBV5-1 to TRBJ2-1, with TRBD2 matching 7 bases. The CDR3 runs to 15 residues. Germline-derived CDR1 and CDR2 are SGHRS and YFSETQ. Unmatched junction bases numbered 11, after V lost 4 bases and J lost 7 bases. CDR3 DNA sequence: TGCGCCAGCAGCACGGGACTACATACCGGGAATGAGCAGTTCTTC. Its protein is CASSTGLHTGNEQFF.

V usage is TRBV6-2 or TRBV6-3 and J usage is TRBJ2-2; D is ambiguous. Trimming stripped 0 bases from V and 4 bases from J, with 9 bases between. Germline V gives CDR1 MNHEY, CDR2 SVGEGT. This CDR3 spans 15 amino acids. CDR3 DNA: TGTGCCAGCAGTTACTCCTCCGCAGGCACCGGGGAGCTGTTTTTT. It translates to CASSYSSAGTGELFF.

The V call is TRBV28, the J call TRBJ1-2; D is unresolved. Per the germline V gene, CDR1 is MDHEN and CDR2 is SYDVKM. This CDR3 is 13 amino acids long. V shed 3 bases and J shed 8 bases, with 13 bases lying between them. The CDR3 nucleotides read TGTGCCAGCAGTTTGTTGAGGGCTAGGGGCTACACCTTC. This codes for CASSLLRARGYTF.

The table lists this clonotype with a count of one. A read error may produce the germline difference seen at one junction end. The rearrangement links TRBV18 to TRBJ2-2, with 9 bases that match TRBD2. CDR3 size: 14 residues. CDR1 is KGHSH, CDR2 LQKENI, per germline. CDR3 in amino acids: CASFGLARTGELYF. The CDR3 nucleotides are TGTGCCAGCTTCGGACTAGCGCGCACCGGGGAGCTGTACTTC.

The chain carries TRBV20-1 and TRBJ2-5, with 8 bases aligning to TRBD1. The ends lost 5 bases at V and 5 bases at J; junction bases unmatched: 10. The CDR3 runs to 14 residues. Germline V gives CDR1 DFQATT, CDR2 SNEGSKA (reference sequence). CDR3: CSALDRVGSETQYF. CDR3 coding DNA: TGCAGTGCTCTGGACAGGGTTGGTTCGGAGACCCAGTACTTC.

This clonotype was picked up a small number of times. The rearrangement links TRBV6-1 to TRBJ1-2; D might be TRBD1 (5 bases). This CDR3 has 13 residues. The V gene's germline CDR1 is MNHNS and CDR2 SASEGT. Trimming removed 6 bases from V and 4 bases from J, with 12 bases in between. In nucleotides, the CDR3 is TGTGCCAGCAGCTCCAGGGAGTTCTATGGCTACACCTTC. Translating gives CASSSREFYGYTF.

This clonotype was detected ten times or more. The chain joins TRBV2 to TRBJ2-3; D perhaps matches TRBD1 (6 bases). Trimming stripped 6 bases from V and 2 bases from J, with 15 bases between. The length of the CDR3 is 15 residues. CDR1 is SNHLY, CDR2 FYNNEI, per germline. For the CDR3, the DNA is TGTGCCAGCAGGGACAGCCCTCAGCCCACAGATACGCAGTATTTT. Translating it yields CASRDSPQPTDTQYF.

This clonotype was detected many times. The V and J genes are TRBV6-1 and TRBJ2-7; 7 bases agree with TRBD1. CDR1 and CDR2 (germline): MNHNS, SASEGT. The CDR3 spans 16 residues. J gave up 0 bases and V 2 bases, and 7 bases lay outside the gene matches. The CDR3 coding sequence is TGTGCCAGCAGTGAATCCCTCGACAGGGTCTCCTACGAGCAGTACTTC. It specifies CASSESLDRVSYEQYF.

This clonotype was counted ten times or more. The chain links TRBV12-3 or TRBV12-4 to TRBJ1-4; D ambiguous. The CDR3 covers 14 residues. Trimming removed 1 base from V and 3 bases from J, with 6 bases in between. The CDR3 DNA reads as TGTGCCAGCAGTTTAGAGGGATCTAATGAAAAACTGTTTTTT. It codes for CASSLEGSNEKLFF.

This clonotype turned up a few times. The chain links TRBV4-1 to TRBJ1-5; 7 bases are a match to TRBD1. The ends lost 0 bases at V and 11 bases at J; junction bases unmatched: 13. There are 16 residues in the CDR3. The germline V gene encodes CDR1 MGHRA and CDR2 YSYEKL. Written as DNA, the CDR3 is TGCGCCAGCAGCCAAGAAACAGGGGCCGCGGGATGGACCCAGCATTTT. Translating gives CASSQETGAAGWTQHF.

The rearrangement uses TRBV27 and TRBJ1-3, with a possible D match to TRBD1 (5 bases). Looked up from germline, CDR1 is MNHEY and CDR2 is SMNVEV (reference sequence). V was trimmed by 5 bases and J by 8 bases, leaving 22 bases between them. CDR3 length equals 16 residues. Here the CDR3 DNA reads TGTGCCAGCAGTCCCCATTTTGGGGAAGGGGCACACACCATATATTTT. As protein: CASSPHFGEGAHTIYF.

This clonotype was observed many times. V gene TRBV9 combines with J gene TRBJ2-3, with D hard to call. Germline assignment: CDR1 SGDLS and CDR2 YYNGEE. The CDR3 covers 14 residues. V dropped 0 bases and J dropped 4 bases, with 9 bases sitting between them. The CDR3 here is CASSVAVVADTQYF. The CDR3 coding sequence is TGTGCCAGCAGCGTAGCAGTGGTAGCAGATACGCAGTATTTT.

A few counts support this clonotype. This chain uses TRBV14 with TRBJ1-3, with unresolved D. The V end lost 2 bases, the J end lost 0 bases, and 11 bases lay between the germline ends. The germline V gene encodes CDR1 SGHDN and CDR2 FVKESK. The CDR3 is 16 amino acids. In nucleotides, the CDR3 is TGTGCCAGCAGCCAACCGAGGGTGAGCTCTGGAAACACCATATATTTT. Translation: CASSQPRVSSGNTIYF.

This sequence joins TRBV19 and TRBJ2-7, with 11 bases lining up with TRBD1. Germline CDR1 is LNHDA and CDR2 is SQIVND (reference sequence). The CDR3 consists of 15 residues. J was trimmed by 3 bases and V by 5 bases; bases with no gene match: 6. The CDR3 region is CASSAGQGASYEQYF. CDR3 nucleotide sequence: TGTGCCAGTAGTGCAGGACAGGGGGCGAGCTACGAGCAGTACTTC.

This clonotype has a count of ten or more. CDR3 sequence (DNA): TGTGCCAGCAGCCAAAGGCAGCGGAGCAGCACAGATACGCAGTATTTT. Protein sequence: CASSQRQRSSTDTQYF. V is TRBV7-2 and J is TRBJ2-3, with TRBD2 as a possible D gene (5 bases). The germline V gene encodes CDR1 SGHTA and CDR2 FQGNSA. The CDR3 covers 16 residues. V lost 5 bases and J 0 bases, leaving 15 bases between the germline ends.

This clonotype was observed at least ten times. The chain uses TRBV7-8 and TRBJ1-1; D gene uncertain. Trimming left V 1 base short and J 1 base short, with 16 bases between. This CDR3 spans 17 amino acids. The germline gives CDR1 SGHVS, CDR2 FQNEAQ. The CDR3 region is CASSLGWVGTTNTEAFF. In nucleotides, the CDR3 is TGTGCCAGCAGCTTAGGTTGGGTGGGCACCACGAACACTGAAGCTTTCTTT.

This clonotype has ten or more counts. The chain recombines TRBV6-2 or TRBV6-3 with TRBJ1-1, with D possibly being TRBD1 (6 bases). The CDR3 totals 15 residues. Trimming pared 1 base from V and 3 bases from J, leaving 12 bases between. Germline V gene sequence: CDR1 MNHEY, CDR2 SVGEGT. Here the CDR3 DNA reads TGTGCCAGCAGTTACTGGGGGGCTGGGTACACTGAAGCTTTCTTT. Amino acids: CASSYWGAGYTEAFF.

This clonotype has at least ten counts. The CDR3 here is CASSFPGQTSDEQFF. CDR3 in DNA: TGTGCCAGCAGTTTCCCGGGACAGACCTCGGATGAGCAGTTCTTC. This sequence joins TRBV28 and TRBJ2-1; 7 positions agree with TRBD1. Germline CDR1 and CDR2: MDHEN and SYDVKM. The ends lost 3 bases at V and 8 bases at J; junction bases unmatched: 10. The CDR3 loop spans 15 amino acids.

This clonotype has a count of ten or more. The J gene is TRBJ1-1, the V gene TRBV11-2, with 12 bases matching TRBD1. CDR1 and CDR2 from the germline V gene are SGHAT and FQNNGV. There are 16 residues in the CDR3. V trimming: 3 bases; J trimming: 1 base; junction bases outside the gene matches: 3. The CDR3: CASSFGTGGRNTEAFF. The CDR3 region has the DNA TGTGCCAGCAGCTTCGGGACAGGGGGCCGGAACACTGAAGCTTTCTTT.

There are many counts of this clonotype. V usage is TRBV6-2 or TRBV6-3 and J usage is TRBJ2-7; the D is unclear. The ends were cut back, 5 bases at V and 2 bases at J, with 19 bases in the middle. The CDR3 covers 16 residues. The germline V gene has CDR1 MNHEY and CDR2 SVGEGT. CDR3 protein: CASSPSWQAMTYEQYF. CDR3 DNA sequence: TGTGCCAGCAGTCCATCCTGGCAGGCGATGACCTACGAGCAGTACTTC.

This clonotype was seen many times. J is TRBJ2-1 and V is TRBV19; D uncertain. CDR3 length equals 12 residues. Germline V lookup: CDR1 LNHDA, CDR2 SQIVND (reference sequence). V was shortened by 1 base and J by 10 bases, with 8 bases between the two germline ends. The CDR3 DNA reads as TGTGCCAGTAGTATAGTTAGGGAAGAGCAGTTCTTC. Protein sequence: CASSIVREEQFF.

This clonotype occurred many times. The chain carries TRBV5-1 and TRBJ2-7, with D uncertain. Trimming stripped 0 bases from V and 3 bases from J, with 13 bases between. Germline V CDR1 and CDR2: SGHRS, YFSETQ. The CDR3 totals 15 residues. CDR3: CASSLVGRSNYEQYF. The CDR3 bases are TGCGCCAGCAGCTTGGTCGGGCGGAGCAACTACGAGCAGTACTTC. Using reference TRBV5-1 and TRBJ2-7 for the parts outside the CDR3, the full variable domain is KAGVTQTPRYLIKTRGQQVTLSCSPISGHRSVSWYQQTPGQGLQFLFEYFSETQRNKGNFPGRFSGRQFSNSRSEMNVSTLELGDSALYLCASSLVGRSNYEQYFGPGTRLTVT.

This clonotype was counted ten times or more. CDR3 coding DNA: TGTGCCAGCAGTTTATCTGCAGGCCTATCTGGAAACACCATATATTTT. It translates to CASSLSAGLSGNTIYF. The chain combines TRBV27 with TRBJ1-3; D is uncertain. There are 16 residues in the CDR3. CDR1 and CDR2 from the germline V gene are MNHEY and SMNVEV (reference sequence). Trimming shortened V by 0 bases and J by 1 base, and 10 bases separated the two germline ends.